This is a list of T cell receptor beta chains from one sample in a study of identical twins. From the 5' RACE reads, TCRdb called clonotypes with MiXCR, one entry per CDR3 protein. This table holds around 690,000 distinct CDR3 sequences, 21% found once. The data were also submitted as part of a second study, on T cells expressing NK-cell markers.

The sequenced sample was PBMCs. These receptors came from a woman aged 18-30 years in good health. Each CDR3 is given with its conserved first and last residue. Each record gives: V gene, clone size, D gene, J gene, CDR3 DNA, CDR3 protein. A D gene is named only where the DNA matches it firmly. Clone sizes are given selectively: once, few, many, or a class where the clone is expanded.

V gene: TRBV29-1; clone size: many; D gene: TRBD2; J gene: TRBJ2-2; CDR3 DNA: TGCAGCGTCAGCGGGAGTCCCGGGGAGCTGTTTTTT; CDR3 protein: CSVSGSPGELFF
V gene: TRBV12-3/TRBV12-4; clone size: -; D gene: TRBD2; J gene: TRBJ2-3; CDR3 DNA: TGTGCCAGCAGTTTCCCCGCGGCGGGAGTAGATACGCAGTATTTT; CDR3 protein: CASSFPAAGVDTQYF
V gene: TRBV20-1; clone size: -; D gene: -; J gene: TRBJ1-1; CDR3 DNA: TGCAGTGCCCACGAGGGGACGATGAACACTGAAGCTTTCTTT; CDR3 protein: CSAHEGTMNTEAFF
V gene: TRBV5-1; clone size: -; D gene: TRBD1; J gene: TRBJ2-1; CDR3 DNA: TGCGCCAGCAGCTTTTTACCCAGGGGGCAAGATGAGCAGTTCTTC; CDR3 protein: CASSFLPRGQDEQFF
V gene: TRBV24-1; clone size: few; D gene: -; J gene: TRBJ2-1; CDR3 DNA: TGTGCCACCAGTGATTCGCATCAGGATGAGCAGTTCTTC; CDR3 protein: CATSDSHQDEQFF
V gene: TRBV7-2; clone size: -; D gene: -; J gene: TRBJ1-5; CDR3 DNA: TGTGCCAGCAGCTTAGGCGCCAGGGGCGCCCATCAGCCCCAGCATTTT; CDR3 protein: CASSLGARGAHQPQHF
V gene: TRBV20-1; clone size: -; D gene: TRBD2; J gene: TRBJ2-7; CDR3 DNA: TGCAGTGCTAGAGTTAGCGGGAGTTCTAACGAGCAGTACTTC; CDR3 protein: CSARVSGSSNEQYF
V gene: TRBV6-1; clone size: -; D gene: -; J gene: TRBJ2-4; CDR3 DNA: TGTGCCAGCACCCTAACAACCAAAAACATTCAGTACTTC; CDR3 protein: CASTLTTKNIQYF
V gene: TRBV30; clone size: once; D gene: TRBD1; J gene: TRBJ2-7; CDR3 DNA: TGTGCCTGGAGCCGCAGGGGGCGCCGGATGGGTGAGCAGTACTTC; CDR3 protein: CAWSRRGRRMGEQYF
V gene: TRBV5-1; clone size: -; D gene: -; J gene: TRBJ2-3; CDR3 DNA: TGCGCCAGCAGCCCCGGGACACACGTCAGCACAGATACGCAGTATTTT; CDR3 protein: CASSPGTHVSTDTQYF
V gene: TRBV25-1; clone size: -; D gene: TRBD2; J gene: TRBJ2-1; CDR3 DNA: TGTGCCAGCTCCATAGTTAGCGGGAGGGTAGGCGCCAATGAGCAGTTCTTC; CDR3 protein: CASSIVSGRVGANEQFF
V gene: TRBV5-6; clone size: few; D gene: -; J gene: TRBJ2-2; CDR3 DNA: TGTGCCAGCAGCTTTGGGTTACCCGGGGAGCTGTTTTTT; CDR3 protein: CASSFGLPGELFF
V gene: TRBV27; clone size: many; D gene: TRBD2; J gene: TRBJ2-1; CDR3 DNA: TGTGCCAGCAGTGTAGCGGGGGAGTACAATGAGCAGTTCTTC; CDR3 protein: CASSVAGEYNEQFF
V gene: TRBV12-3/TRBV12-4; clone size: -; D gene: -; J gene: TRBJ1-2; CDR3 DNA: TGTGCCACCAAACAGGGAGGTGGCTACACCTTC; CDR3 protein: CATKQGGGYTF
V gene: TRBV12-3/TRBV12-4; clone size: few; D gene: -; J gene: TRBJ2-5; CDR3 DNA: TGTGCCAGCGGGGGACGCGCACAAGAGACCCAGTACTTC; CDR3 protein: CASGGRAQETQYF
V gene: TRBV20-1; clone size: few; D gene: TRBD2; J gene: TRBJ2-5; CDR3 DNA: TGCAGTGTTCACGGACTAGGGGCCCCTGGAAAGACCCAGTACTTC; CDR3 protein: CSVHGLGAPGKTQYF
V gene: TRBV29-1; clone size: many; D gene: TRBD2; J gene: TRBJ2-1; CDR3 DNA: TGCAGCGTTGTCCCCGGGCTAGCGGGGCTCGGCTCCTACAATGAGCAGTTCTTC; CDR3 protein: CSVVPGLAGLGSYNEQFF
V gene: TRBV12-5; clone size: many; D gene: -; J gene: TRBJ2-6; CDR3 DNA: TGTGCTAGTGATGGCTCTGGGGCCAACGTCCTGACTTTC; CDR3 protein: CASDGSGANVLTF
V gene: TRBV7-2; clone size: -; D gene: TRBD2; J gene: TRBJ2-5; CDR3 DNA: TGTGCCAGCAGCTCAACTAGCGGGTATGAGACCCAGTACTTC; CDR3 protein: CASSSTSGYETQYF
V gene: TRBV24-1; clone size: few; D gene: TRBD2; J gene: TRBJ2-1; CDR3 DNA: TGTGCCACCAGTGCTACCGGGACTAGCGGATACAATGAGCAGTTCTTC; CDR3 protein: CATSATGTSGYNEQFF
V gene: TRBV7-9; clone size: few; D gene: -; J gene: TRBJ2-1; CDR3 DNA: TGTGCCATTAGGAGGGGACTTGTTTCTAACAATGAGCAGTTCTTC; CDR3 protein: CAIRRGLVSNNEQFF
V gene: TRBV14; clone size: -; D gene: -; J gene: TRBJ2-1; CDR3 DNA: TGTGCCAGCAGCGACCACCAGGCTCGCAATGAGCAGTTCTTC; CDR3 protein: CASSDHQARNEQFF
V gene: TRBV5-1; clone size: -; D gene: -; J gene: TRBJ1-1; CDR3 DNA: TGCGCCAGCAGCTTGCGACAAGGTGGGGACACTGAAGCTTTCTTT; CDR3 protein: CASSLRQGGDTEAFF
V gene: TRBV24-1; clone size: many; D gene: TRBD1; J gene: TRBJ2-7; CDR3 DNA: TGTGCCACCAGTGATCCTCGACAGGGGACGGACGAGCAGTACTTC; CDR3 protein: CATSDPRQGTDEQYF
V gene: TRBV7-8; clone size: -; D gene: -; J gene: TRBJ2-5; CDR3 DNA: TGTGCCAGCAGCGGAAATGGGAATCAAGAGACCCAGTACTTC; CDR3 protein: CASSGNGNQETQYF
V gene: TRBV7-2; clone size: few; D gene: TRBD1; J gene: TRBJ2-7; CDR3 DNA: TGTGCCAGCAGCATTGACAGGGGCTACGAGCAGTACTTC; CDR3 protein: CASSIDRGYEQYF
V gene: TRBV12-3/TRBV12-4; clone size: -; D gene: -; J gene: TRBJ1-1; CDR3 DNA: TGTGCCAGCAGTTTAGAAATAGGGAGCATGAACACTGAAGCTTTCTTT; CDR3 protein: CASSLEIGSMNTEAFF
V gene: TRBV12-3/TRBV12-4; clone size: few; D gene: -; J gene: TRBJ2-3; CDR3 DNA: TGTGCCAGCAGTTTCAAGGCTAGCGGCACAGATACGCAGTATTTT; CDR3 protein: CASSFKASGTDTQYF
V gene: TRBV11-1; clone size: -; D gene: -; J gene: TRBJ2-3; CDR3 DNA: TGTGCCAGCAGCAAGGCCCACCTAGAATCTGGGAGTGGGCTAGATACGCAGTATTTT; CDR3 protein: CASSKAHLESGSGLDTQYF
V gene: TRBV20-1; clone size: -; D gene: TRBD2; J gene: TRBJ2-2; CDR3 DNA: TGCAGTGCTAGTATCCTAGCGGGATCCGGGGAGCTGTTTTTT; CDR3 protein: CSASILAGSGELFF
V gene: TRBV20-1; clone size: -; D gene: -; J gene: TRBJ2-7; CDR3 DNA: TGCAGTGCTAGAGATGGTATACGGGGGTCCTACGAGCAGTACTTC; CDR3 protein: CSARDGIRGSYEQYF
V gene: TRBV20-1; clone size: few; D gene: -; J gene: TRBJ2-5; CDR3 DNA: TGCAGCGCTAGCTTTGGGACGCTGCAAGAGACCCAGTACTTC; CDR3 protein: CSASFGTLQETQYF
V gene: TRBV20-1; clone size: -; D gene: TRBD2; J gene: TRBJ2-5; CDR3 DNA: TGCAGTGCTACGGGACTAGCGGGAGAGACCCAGTACTTC; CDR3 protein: CSATGLAGETQYF
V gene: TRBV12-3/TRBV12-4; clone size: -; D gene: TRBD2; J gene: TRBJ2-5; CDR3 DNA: TGTGCCAGCGTGGGAGGGAAGGAGACCCAGTACTTC; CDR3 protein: CASVGGKETQYF
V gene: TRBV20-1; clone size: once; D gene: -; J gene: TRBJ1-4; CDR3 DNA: TGCAGTGCTAGAGAGGGAGGGGAAGGCGAAAAACTGTTTTTT; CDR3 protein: CSAREGGEGEKLFF
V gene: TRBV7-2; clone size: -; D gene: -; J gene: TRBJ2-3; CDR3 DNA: TGTGCCAGCAGCTCAAGACTGACCACAGATACGCAGTATTTT; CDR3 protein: CASSSRLTTDTQYF